Listed below are T cell receptor beta chains from one sample, sequenced in a study of blood T cell repertoires in COVID-19. Libraries were prepared by immunoSEQ multiplex PCR; TCRdb keeps only in-frame clonotypes and omits some of them. The sample records more than 150,000 clones, approximately 80% being singletons. Sequencing used PBMCs or T cells enriched from blood (not recorded which). The origin of the receptors is a woman aged 55-69 years who had recovered from COVID-19. Both conserved end residues are part of each CDR3. Fields, in order: J gene, V gene, clone size, D gene, CDR3 protein, CDR3 DNA. The D gene is left open where the match is weak. Clone size is shown for a subset of rows, as once, few, many or a class of expanded clone.

TRBJ1-2 TRBV16 few . CASSQSIQGLGYGYTF TGTGCCAGCAGCCAATCGATTCAGGGGTTGGGCTATGGCTACACCTTC
TRBJ1-2 TRBV18 . TRBD1 CASSRERTGLGYGYTF TGTGCCAGCTCACGCGAGAGGACAGGGCTAGGATATGGCTACACCTTC
TRBJ2-3 TRBV5-4 once TRBD2 CASSLAGGLAGNTQYF TGTGCCAGCAGCTTGGCCGGTGGGCTAGCGGGGAATACGCAGTATTTT
TRBJ2-5 TRBV10-3 few . CAISDSGQETQYF TGTGCCATCAGTGACTCAGGACAAGAGACCCAGTACTTC
TRBJ1-1 TRBV28 few . CASSFTGWTEAFF TGTGCCAGCAGTTTCACAGGGTGGACTGAAGCTTTCTTT
TRBJ1-6 TRBV28 . . CASSNSYNSPLHF TGTGCCAGCAGCAACTCCTATAATTCACCCCTCCACTTT
TRBJ1-2 TRBV4-1 . . CASSQQGRGYTF TGCGCCAGCAGCCAACAGGGTAGGGGCTACACCTTC
TRBJ2-2 TRBV5-1 . . CASRAQTNTGELFF TGCGCCAGCAGGGCTCAAACGAACACCGGGGAGCTGTTTTTT
TRBJ2-3 TRBV7-3 . TRBD2 CASNRGGTSTDTQYF TGTGCCAGCAACCGGGGGGGAACTAGCACAGATACGCAGTATTTT
TRBJ2-1 TRBV28 . . CASSFRTPIYNEQFF TGTGCCAGCAGTTTTCGGACTCCCATCTACAATGAGCAGTTCTTC
TRBJ2-5 TRBV5-5 few TRBD2 CASSTSGLVRSETQYF TGTGCCAGCAGCACCTCGGGACTAGTAAGGTCAGAGACCCAGTACTTC
TRBJ2-7 TRBV10-3 . TRBD1 CAISEADRGLTYEQYF TGTGCCATCAGTGAGGCAGACAGGGGGTTGACCTACGAGCAGTACTTC
TRBJ2-3 TRBV15 . . CATSSSGHSTDTQYF TGTGCCACCAGCAGTAGTGGGCATAGCACAGATACGCAGTATTTT
TRBJ1-2 TRBV5-4 . TRBD1 CASSFAGTAGYTF TGTGCCAGCAGCTTCGCCGGGACAGCAGGCTACACCTTC
TRBJ1-3 TRBV7-2 . TRBD1 CASSPGGTVSGNTIYF TGTGCCAGCAGCCCCGGCGGGACAGTCTCTGGAAACACCATATATTTT
TRBJ1-4 TRBV6-1 . . CASSETVPREKLFF TGTGCCAGCAGTGAGACAGTCCCGAGAGAAAAACTGTTTTTT
TRBJ1-2 TRBV5-1 many TRBD1 CASSLSPQGAGYGYTF TGCGCCAGCAGCCTATCGCCACAGGGGGCAGGGTATGGCTACACCTTC
TRBJ1-1 TRBV29-1 . . CSTGPGGAEAFF TGCAGCACGGGGCCGGGCGGGGCTGAAGCTTTCTTT
TRBJ1-5 TRBV2 . TRBD1 CASSEDRGINQPQHF TGTGCCAGCAGCGAAGACAGGGGAATTAATCAGCCCCAGCATTTT
TRBJ1-6 TRBV5-1 . . CASSLAGGADSPLHF TGCGCCAGCAGCTTGGCCGGGGGGGCGGATTCACCCCTCCACTTT
TRBJ1-2 TRBV11-2 . . CASSIEPGNYGYTF TGTGCCAGCAGCATAGAACCAGGGAACTATGGCTACACCTTC
TRBJ2-3 TRBV5-1 . TRBD2 CASSLATSGSTDTQYF TGCGCCAGCAGCTTGGCCACTAGCGGAAGCACAGATACGCAGTATTTT
TRBJ2-7 TRBV10-3 . . CAPTSAGRPSSYEQYF TGTGCTCCAACGTCGGCAGGGAGGCCCTCATCCTACGAGCAGTACTTC
TRBJ2-7 TRBV29-1 . . CSVVGGPYEQYF TGCAGCGTTGTAGGCGGCCCCTACGAGCAGTACTTC
TRBJ1-4 TRBV28 . . CASSPDGGGEKLFF TGTGCCAGCAGTCCCGACGGGGGGGGAGAAAAACTGTTTTTT
TRBJ1-1 TRBV2 many . CASSQGINTEAFF TGTGCCAGCAGTCAGGGGATTAACACTGAAGCTTTCTTT
TRBJ1-1 TRBV5-5 . . CASSLTGLNTEAFF TGTGCCAGCAGCTTGACAGGGCTGAACACTGAAGCTTTCTTT
TRBJ2-3 TRBV5-1 . TRBD2 CASSSRTSGASTDTQYF TGCGCCAGCAGCTCTAGGACTAGCGGGGCTAGCACAGATACGCAGTATTTT
TRBJ2-5 TRBV2 . TRBD2 CASSEAGGIQETQYF TGTGCCAGCAGTGAGGCGGGAGGGATCCAAGAGACCCAGTACTTC
TRBJ2-1 TRBV28 . TRBD1 CASSPQGANYNEQFF TGTGCCAGCAGTCCACAGGGGGCCAACTACAATGAGCAGTTCTTC
TRBJ2-1 TRBV5-5 . TRBD1 CASSLGQGINEQFF TGTGCCAGCAGCCTAGGACAGGGTATCAATGAGCAGTTCTTC
TRBJ2-5 TRBV5-5 . TRBD1 CASSPPGGQETQYF TGTGCCAGCAGCCCGCCAGGGGGCCAAGAGACCCAGTACTTC
TRBJ1-1 TRBV29-1 . . CSAATGLTEAFF TGCAGCGCCGCAACGGGGTTGACTGAAGCTTTCTTT
TRBJ2-2 TRBV7-9 . . CASSVDHRAGTGELFF TGTGCCAGCAGCGTAGACCACAGGGCCGGCACCGGGGAGCTGTTTTTT
TRBJ2-2 TRBV11-2 . . CASSLSGGSGELFF TGTGCCAGCAGCTTATCGGGGGGCTCCGGGGAGCTGTTTTTT
TRBJ2-7 TRBV6-5 . . CASSTGTQSYEQYF TGTGCCAGCAGCACCGGGACACAATCCTACGAGCAGTACTTC
TRBJ2-7 TRBV30 . . CAWDQGFQYEQYF TGTGCCTGGGACCAGGGGTTCCAATACGAGCAGTACTTC
TRBJ2-4 TRBV19 . . CASSIVFQGSNIQYF TGTGCCAGTAGTATAGTTTTTCAGGGGTCAAACATTCAGTACTTC
TRBJ1-3 TRBV27 . . CASSLSVGTNFGNTIYF TGTGCCAGCAGTTTATCTGTCGGGACAAACTTCGGAAACACCATATATTTT
TRBJ2-5 TRBV3-1/TRBV3-2 . TRBD1 CASGTGGLETQYF TGTGCCAGCGGGACAGGGGGGTTGGAGACCCAGTACTTC